A single sample gave rise to the 2 T cell receptor beta chains below, sequenced in a study of T-cell reconstitution after alpha-beta-depleted transplantation in children. Unique molecular identifiers featured in how the TCRbeta library was prepared. TCRdb re-called the PCR reads with MiXCR, one entry per CDR3 protein. This sample yields 90,000 to 100,000 distinct CDR3 sequences, of which around 22% are seen a single time; about 21% belongs to the top ten. The sequencing here drew on PBMCs, taken before TCRalphabeta/CD19-depleted stem cell transplant. These receptors all stem from a boy between 2 and 10 years old with acute lymphoblastic leukemia, due to receive a stem cell transplant.

This clonotype came up a few times. The chain links TRBV20-1 to TRBJ2-1, with 8 bases fitting TRBD2. CDR1 and CDR2 (germline): DFQATT, SNEGSKA (reference sequence). The CDR3 extends over 13 amino acids. V dropped 1 base and J dropped 7; count of bases not matched to a gene: 3. The CDR3 region is CSARAGGVNEQFF. In nucleotides, the CDR3 is TGCAGTGCTAGAGCGGGAGGGGTGAATGAGCAGTTCTTC.

V gene TRBV27 combines with J gene TRBJ2-7; 12 bases are a match to TRBD2. Germline loops: CDR1 MNHEY, CDR2 SMNVEV (reference sequence). This CDR3 has 14 amino acids. With 6 bases clipped from V and 4 bases from J, the junction kept 4 bases outside the gene matches. The CDR3 DNA reads TGTGCCAGCAGGCGGACTAGCGGGATTTACGAGCAGTACTTC. Its translation is CASRRTSGIYEQYF.